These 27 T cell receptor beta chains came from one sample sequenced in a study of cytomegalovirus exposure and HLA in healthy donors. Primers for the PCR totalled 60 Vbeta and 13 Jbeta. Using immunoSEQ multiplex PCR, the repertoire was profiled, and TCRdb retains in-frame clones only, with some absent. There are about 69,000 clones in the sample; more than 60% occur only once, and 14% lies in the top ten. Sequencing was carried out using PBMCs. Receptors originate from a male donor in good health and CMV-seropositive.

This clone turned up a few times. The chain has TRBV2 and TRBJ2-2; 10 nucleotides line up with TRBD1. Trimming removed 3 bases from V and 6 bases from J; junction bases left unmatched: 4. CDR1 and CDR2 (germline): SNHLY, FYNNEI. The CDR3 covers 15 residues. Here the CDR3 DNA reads TGTGCCAGCAGTGATTCGACAGGGGGCTCCGGGGAGCTGTTTTTT. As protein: CASSDSTGGSGELFF. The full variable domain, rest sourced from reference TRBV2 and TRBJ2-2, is EPEVTQTPSHQVTQMGQEVILRCVPISNHLYFYWYRQILGQKVEFLVSFYNNEISEKSEIFDDQFSVERPDGSNFTLKIRSTKLEDSAMYFCASSDSTGGSGELFFGEGSRLTVL.

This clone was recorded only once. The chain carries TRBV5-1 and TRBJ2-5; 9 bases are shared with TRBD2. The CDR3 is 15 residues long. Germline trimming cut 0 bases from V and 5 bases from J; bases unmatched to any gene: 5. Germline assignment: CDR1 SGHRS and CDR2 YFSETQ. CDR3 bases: TGCGCCAGCAGCTTGGTCCTAGCGGGATGGGAGACCCAGTACTTC. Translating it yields CASSLVLAGWETQYF.

The CDR3 DNA follows: TGTGCCAGTAGACCCGGACAGTGGGCCTACGAGCAGTACTTC. It codes for CASRPGQWAYEQYF. The V call is TRBV19, the J call TRBJ2-5; D might be TRBD1 (6 bases). The DNA end lines up better with TRBJ2-7; the J call may be wrong. The germline gives CDR1 LNHDA, CDR2 SQIVND (reference sequence). The CDR3 spans 14 residues.

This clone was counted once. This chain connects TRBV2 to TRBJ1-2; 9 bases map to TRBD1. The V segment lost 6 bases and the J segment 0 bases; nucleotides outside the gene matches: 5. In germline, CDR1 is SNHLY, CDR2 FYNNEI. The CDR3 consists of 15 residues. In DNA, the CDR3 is TGTGCCAGCAGCTCGAGGACAGGGGCTAACTATGGCTACACCTTC. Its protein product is CASSSRTGANYGYTF.

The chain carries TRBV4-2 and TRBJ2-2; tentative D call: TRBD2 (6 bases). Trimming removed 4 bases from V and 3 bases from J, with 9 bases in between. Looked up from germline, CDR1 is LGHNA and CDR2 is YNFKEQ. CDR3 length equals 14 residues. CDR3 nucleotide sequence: TGTGCCAGCAGCCCGAGACTAGACACCGGGGAGCTGTTTTTT. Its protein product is CASSPRLDTGELFF.

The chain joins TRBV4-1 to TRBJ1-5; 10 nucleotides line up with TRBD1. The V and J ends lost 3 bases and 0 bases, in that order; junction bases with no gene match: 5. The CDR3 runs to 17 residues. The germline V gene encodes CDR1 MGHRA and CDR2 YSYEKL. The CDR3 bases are TGCGCCAGCAGCCATGGGGACAGGGGTTATAGCAATCAGCCCCAGCATTTT. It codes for CASSHGDRGYSNQPQHF.

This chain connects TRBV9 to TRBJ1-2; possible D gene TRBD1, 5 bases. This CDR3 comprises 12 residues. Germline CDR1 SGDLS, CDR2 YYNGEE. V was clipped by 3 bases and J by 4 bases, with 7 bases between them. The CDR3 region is CASSGQSYGYTF. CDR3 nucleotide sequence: TGTGCCAGCAGCGGACAGTCCTATGGCTACACCTTC. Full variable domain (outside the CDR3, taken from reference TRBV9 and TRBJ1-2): DSGVTQTPKHLITATGQRVTLRCSPRSGDLSVYWYQQSLDQGLQFLIQYYNGEERAKGNILERFSAQQFPDLHSELNLSSLELGDSALYFCASSGQSYGYTFGSGTRLTVV.

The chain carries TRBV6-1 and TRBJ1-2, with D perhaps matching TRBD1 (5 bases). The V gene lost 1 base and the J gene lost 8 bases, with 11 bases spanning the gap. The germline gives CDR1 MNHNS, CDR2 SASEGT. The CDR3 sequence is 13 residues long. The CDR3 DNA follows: TGTGCCAGCAGTGAAGGGCGGGACGGGGGCTACACCTTC. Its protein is CASSEGRDGGYTF.

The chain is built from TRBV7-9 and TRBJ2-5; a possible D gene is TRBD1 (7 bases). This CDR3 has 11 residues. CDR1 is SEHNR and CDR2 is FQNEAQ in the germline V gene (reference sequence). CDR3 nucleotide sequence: TGTTCCGGAGGGGGCGTAGAGACCCAGTACTTC. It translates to CSGGGVETQYF.

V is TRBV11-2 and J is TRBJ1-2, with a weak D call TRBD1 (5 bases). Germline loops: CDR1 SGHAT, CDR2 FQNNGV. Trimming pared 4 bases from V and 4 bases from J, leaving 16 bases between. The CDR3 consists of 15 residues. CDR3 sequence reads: CASSYQGGSSYGYTF. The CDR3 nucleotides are TGTGCCAGCAGCTACCAGGGCGGCAGTTCCTATGGCTACACCTTC.

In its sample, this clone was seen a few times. The CDR3 nucleotides are TGTGCCACCAGCAAGGGACAGATGAACACTGAAGCTTTCTTT. Its translation: CATSKGQMNTEAFF. The V gene is TRBV15, the J gene TRBJ1-1, with 7 positions matching TRBD1. CDR1 LNHNV and CDR2 YYDKDF come from the germline V gene (reference sequence). V lost 4 bases to trimming and J lost 0 bases; unmatched junction nucleotides: 2. The CDR3 is made up of 14 amino acids.

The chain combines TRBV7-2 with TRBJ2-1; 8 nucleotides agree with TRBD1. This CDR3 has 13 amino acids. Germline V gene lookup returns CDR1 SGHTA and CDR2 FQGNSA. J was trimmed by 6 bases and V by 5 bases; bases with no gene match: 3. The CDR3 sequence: CASSPGQVNEQFF. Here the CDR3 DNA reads TGTGCCAGCAGCCCGGGACAGGTCAATGAGCAGTTCTTC.

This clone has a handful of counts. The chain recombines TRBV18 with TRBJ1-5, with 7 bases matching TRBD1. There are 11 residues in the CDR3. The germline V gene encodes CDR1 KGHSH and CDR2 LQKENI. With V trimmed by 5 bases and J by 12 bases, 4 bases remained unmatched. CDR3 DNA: TGTGCCAGCTCAAACCGGGACAGCCAGCATTTT. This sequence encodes CASSNRDSQHF.

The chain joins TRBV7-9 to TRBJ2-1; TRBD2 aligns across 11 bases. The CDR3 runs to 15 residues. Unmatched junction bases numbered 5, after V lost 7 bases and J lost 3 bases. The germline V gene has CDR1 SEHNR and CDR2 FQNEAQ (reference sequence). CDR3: CASNPTSGNYNEQFF. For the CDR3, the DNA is TGTGCCAGCAACCCGACTAGCGGGAACTACAATGAGCAGTTCTTC. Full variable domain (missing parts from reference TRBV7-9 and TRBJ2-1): DTGVSQNPRHKITKRGQNVTFRCDPISEHNRLYWYRQTLGQGPEFLTYFQNEAQLEKSRLLSDRFSAERPKGSFSTLEIQRTEQGDSAMYLCASNPTSGNYNEQFFGPGTRLTVL.

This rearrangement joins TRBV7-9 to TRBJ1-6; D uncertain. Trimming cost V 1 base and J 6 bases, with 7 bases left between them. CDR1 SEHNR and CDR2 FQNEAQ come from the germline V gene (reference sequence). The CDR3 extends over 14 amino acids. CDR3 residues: CASSLVQSNSPLHF. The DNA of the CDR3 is TGTGCCAGCAGCTTAGTACAGAGTAATTCACCCCTCCACTTT.

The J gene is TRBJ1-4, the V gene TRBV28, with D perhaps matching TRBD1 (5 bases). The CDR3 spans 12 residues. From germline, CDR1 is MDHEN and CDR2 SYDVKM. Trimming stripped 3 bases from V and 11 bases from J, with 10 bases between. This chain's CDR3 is CASSLGTTKLFF. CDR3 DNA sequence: TGTGCCAGCAGTTTGGGGACTACTAAACTGTTTTTT.

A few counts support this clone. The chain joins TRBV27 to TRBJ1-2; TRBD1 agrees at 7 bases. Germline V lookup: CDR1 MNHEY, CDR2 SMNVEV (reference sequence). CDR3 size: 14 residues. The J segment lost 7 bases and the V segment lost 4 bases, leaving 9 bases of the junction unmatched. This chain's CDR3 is CASSSSTGRVGYTF. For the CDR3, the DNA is TGTGCCAGCAGTTCCTCGACAGGGCGGGTTGGCTACACCTTC.

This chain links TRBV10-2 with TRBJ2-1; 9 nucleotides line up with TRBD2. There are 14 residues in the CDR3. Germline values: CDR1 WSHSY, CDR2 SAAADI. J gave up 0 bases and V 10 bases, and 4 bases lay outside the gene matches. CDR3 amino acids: CATQAGGSYNEQFF. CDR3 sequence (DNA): TGCGCCACCCAAGCGGGGGGCTCCTACAATGAGCAGTTCTTC.

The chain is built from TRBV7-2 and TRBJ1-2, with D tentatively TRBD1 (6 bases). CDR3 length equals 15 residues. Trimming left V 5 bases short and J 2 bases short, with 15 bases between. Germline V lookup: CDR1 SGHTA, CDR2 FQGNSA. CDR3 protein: CASSPWGGQNYGYTF. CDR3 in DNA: TGTGCCAGCAGCCCGTGGGGCGGACAGAACTATGGCTACACCTTC.

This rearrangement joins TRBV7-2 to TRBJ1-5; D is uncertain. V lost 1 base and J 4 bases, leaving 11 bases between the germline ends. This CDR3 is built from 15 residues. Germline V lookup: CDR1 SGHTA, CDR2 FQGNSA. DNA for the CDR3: TGTGCCAGCAGCTTAGTCGCGGAGGGTAATCAGCCCCAGCATTTT. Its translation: CASSLVAEGNQPQHF.

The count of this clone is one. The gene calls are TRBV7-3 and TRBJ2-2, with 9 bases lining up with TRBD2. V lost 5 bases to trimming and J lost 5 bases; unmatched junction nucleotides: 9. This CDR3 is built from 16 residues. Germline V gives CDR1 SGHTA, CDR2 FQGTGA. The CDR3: CASSRESAGGTGELFF. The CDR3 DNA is TGTGCCAGCAGCCGAGAATCAGCGGGAGGAACCGGGGAGCTGTTTTTT.

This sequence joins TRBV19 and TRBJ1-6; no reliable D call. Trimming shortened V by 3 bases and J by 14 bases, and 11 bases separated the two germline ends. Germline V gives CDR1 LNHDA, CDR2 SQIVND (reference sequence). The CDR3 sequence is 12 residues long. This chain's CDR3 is CASSIRGFTLHF. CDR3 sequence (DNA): TGTGCCAGTAGTATCCGGGGATTCACCCTCCACTTT.

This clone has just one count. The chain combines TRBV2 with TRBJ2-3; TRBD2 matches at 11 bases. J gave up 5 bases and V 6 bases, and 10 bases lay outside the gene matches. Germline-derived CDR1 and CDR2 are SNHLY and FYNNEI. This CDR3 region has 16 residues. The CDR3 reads CASSETSGRGKDTQYF. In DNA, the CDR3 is TGTGCCAGCAGCGAAACTAGCGGGAGAGGGAAAGATACGCAGTATTTT.

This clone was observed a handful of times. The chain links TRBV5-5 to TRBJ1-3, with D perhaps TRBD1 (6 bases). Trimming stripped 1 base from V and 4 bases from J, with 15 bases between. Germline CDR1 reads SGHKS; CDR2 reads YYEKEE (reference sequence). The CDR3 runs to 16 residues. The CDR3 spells CASSLNRVSEGNTIYF. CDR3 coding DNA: TGTGCCAGCAGCTTGAACAGGGTTTCGGAAGGAAACACCATATATTTT.

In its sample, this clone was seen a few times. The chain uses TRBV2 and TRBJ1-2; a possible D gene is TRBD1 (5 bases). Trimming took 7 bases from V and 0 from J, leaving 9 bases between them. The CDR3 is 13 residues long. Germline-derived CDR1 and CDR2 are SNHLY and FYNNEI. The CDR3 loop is CASMGGANYGYTF. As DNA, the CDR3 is TGTGCCAGCATGGGGGGAGCTAACTATGGCTACACCTTC. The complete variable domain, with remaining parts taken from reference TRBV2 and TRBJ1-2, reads EPEVTQTPSHQVTQMGQEVILRCVPISNHLYFYWYRQILGQKVEFLVSFYNNEISEKSEIFDDQFSVERPDGSNFTLKIRSTKLEDSAMYFCASMGGANYGYTFGSGTRLTVV.

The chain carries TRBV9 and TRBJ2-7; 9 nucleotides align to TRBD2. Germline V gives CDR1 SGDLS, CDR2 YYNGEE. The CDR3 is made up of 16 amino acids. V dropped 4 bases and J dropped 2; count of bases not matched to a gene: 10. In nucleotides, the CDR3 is TGTGCCAGCAGCAGACGGACTAGCGACACCCCCTACGAGCAGTACTTC. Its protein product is CASSRRTSDTPYEQYF.

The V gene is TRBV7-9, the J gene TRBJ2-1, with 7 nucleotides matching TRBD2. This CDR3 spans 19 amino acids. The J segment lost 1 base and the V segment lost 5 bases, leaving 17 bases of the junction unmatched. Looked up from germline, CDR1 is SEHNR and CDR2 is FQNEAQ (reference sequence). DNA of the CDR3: TGTGCCAGCAGCCCAGGGACTACCTGGGTATCAAGGTCCTACAATGAGCAGTTCTTC. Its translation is CASSPGTTWVSRSYNEQFF. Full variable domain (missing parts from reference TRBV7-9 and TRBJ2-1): DTGVSQNPRHKITKRGQNVTFRCDPISEHNRLYWYRQTLGQGPEFLTYFQNEAQLEKSRLLSDRFSAERPKGSFSTLEIQRTEQGDSAMYLCASSPGTTWVSRSYNEQFFGPGTRLTVL.